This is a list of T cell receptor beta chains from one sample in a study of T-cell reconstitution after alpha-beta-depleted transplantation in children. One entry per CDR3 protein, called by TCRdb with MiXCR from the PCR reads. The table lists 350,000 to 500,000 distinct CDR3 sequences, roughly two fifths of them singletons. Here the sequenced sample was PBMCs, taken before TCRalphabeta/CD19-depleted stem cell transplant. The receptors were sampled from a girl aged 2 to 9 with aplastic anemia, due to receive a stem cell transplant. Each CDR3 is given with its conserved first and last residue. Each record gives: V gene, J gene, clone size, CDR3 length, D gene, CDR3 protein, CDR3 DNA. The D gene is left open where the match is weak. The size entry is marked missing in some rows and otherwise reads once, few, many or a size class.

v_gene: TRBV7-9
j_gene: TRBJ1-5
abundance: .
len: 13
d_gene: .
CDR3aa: CASSLAGGRPQHF
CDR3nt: TGTGCCAGCAGCTTAGCTGGGGGTCGGCCCCAGCATTTT

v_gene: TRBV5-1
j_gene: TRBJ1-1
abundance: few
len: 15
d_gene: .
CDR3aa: CASSARDIGNTEAFF
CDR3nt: TGCGCCAGCAGCGCCCGGGACATAGGGAACACTGAAGCTTTCTTT

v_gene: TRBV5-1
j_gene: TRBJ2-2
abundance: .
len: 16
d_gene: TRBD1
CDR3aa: CASSLGTGQTTGELFF
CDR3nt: TGCGCCAGCAGCTTGGGGACAGGGCAGACCACCGGGGAGCTGTTTTTT

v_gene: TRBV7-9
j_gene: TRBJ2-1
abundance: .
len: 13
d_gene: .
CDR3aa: CASSSGTKNEQFF
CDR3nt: TGTGCCAGCAGCTCCGGGACCAAGAATGAGCAGTTCTTC

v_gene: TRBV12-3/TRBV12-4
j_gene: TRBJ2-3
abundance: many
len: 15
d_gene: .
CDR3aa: CASSSRDNSTDTQYF
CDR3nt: TGTGCCAGCAGTTCCCGGGACAATAGCACAGATACGCAGTATTTT

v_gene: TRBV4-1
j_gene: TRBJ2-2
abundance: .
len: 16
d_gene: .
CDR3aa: CASSQVSGRNTGELFF
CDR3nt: TGCGCCAGCAGCCAGGTGTCGGGCCGGAACACCGGGGAGCTGTTTTTT

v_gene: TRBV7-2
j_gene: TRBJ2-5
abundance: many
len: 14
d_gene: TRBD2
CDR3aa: CASSRSGRGETQYF
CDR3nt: TGTGCCAGCAGCCGTAGCGGGAGAGGAGAGACCCAGTACTTC

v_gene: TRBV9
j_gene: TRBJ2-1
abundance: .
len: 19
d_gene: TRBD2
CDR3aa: CASSEPGTSGGKNYNEQFF
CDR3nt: TGTGCCAGCAGCGAGCCCGGGACTAGCGGAGGAAAAAACTACAATGAGCAGTTCTTC

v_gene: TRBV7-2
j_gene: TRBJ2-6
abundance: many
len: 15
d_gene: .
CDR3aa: CASSSTWSGANVLTF
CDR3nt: TGTGCCAGCAGCTCAACGTGGTCTGGGGCCAACGTCCTGACTTTC

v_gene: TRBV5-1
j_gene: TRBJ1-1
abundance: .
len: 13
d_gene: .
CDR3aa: CASSLSGGTEAFF
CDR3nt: TGTGCCAGCAGTTTATCCGGGGGCACTGAAGCTTTCTTT

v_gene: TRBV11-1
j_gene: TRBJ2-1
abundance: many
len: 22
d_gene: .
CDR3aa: CASSLAASLSRGRVRTYNEQFF
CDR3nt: TGTGCCAGCAGCTTAGCGGCCTCGTTGTCTAGGGGGAGAGTTAGGACCTACAATGAGCAGTTCTTC

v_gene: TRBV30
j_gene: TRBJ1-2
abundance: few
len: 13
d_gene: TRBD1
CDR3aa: CAWDRGTNYGYTF
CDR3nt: TGTGCCTGGGACAGGGGGACTAACTATGGCTACACCTTC

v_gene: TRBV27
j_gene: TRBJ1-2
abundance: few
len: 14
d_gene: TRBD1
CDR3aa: CASSWTGEDYGYTF
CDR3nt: TGTGCCAGCAGTTGGACAGGGGAAGACTATGGCTACACCTTC

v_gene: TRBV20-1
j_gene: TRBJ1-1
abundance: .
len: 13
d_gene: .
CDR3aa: CSARLGRETEAFF
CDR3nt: TGCAGTGCTAGACTGGGCAGGGAGACTGAAGCTTTCTTT

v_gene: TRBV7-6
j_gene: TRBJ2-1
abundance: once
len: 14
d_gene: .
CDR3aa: CASSPNRGGNEQFF
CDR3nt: TGTGCCAGCAGCCCGAACCGGGGAGGCAATGAGCAGTTCTTC

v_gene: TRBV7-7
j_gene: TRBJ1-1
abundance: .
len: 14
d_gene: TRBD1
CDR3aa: CASSLRDSPIEAFF
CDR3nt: TGTGCCAGCAGCTTAAGGGACAGCCCTATCGAAGCTTTCTTT

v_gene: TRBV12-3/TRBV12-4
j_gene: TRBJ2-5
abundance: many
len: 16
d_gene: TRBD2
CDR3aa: CASSSGTSGRWETQYF
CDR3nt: TGTGCCAGCAGTTCCGGGACTAGCGGGAGATGGGAGACCCAGTACTTC

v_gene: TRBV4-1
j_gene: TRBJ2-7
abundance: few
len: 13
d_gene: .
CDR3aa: CASSYSGVYEQYF
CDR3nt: TGCGCCAGCAGCTACTCAGGGGTTTACGAGCAGTACTTC

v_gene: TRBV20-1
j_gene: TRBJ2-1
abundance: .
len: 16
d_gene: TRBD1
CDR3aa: CCARDPRDRVYNEQFF
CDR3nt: TGCTGTGCTAGAGATCCCCGGGACAGGGTGTACAATGAGCAGTTCTTC

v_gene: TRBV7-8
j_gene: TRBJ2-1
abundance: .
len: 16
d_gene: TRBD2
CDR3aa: CASSLVGGIGGNEQFF
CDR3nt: TGTGCCAGCAGCTTAGTCGGGGGGATCGGGGGCAATGAGCAGTTCTTC

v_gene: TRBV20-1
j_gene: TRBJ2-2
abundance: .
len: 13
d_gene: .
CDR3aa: CSARGPGTGELFF
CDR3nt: TGCAGTGCTAGGGGGCCGGGGACCGGGGAGCTGTTTTTT

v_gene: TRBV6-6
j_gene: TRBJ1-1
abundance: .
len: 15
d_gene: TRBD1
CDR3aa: CASSPQTGGITEAFF
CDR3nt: TGTGCCAGCAGTCCACAGACAGGGGGGATCACTGAAGCTTTCTTT

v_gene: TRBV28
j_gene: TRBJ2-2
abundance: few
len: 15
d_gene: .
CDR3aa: CASSLGWESTGELFF
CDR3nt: TGTGCCAGTAGTTTAGGGTGGGAGTCCACCGGGGAGCTGTTTTTT

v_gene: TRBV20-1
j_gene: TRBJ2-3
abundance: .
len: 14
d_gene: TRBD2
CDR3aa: CSARMVAGSDTQYF
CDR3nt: TGCAGTGCTAGAATGGTAGCGGGGTCAGATACGCAGTATTTT

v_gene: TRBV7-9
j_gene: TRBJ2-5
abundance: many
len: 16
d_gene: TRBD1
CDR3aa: CASSLAASGGMETQYF
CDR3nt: TGTGCCAGCAGCTTAGCCGCATCAGGGGGCATGGAGACCCAGTACTTC

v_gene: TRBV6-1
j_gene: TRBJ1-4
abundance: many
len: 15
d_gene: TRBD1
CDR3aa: CASSEGTGPNEKLFF
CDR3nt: TGTGCCAGCAGTGAGGGGACAGGACCTAATGAAAAACTGTTTTTT

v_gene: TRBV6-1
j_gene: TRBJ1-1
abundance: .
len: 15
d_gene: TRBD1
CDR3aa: CASSKGQGVNTEAFF
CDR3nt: TGTGCCAGCAGTAAAGGACAGGGGGTGAACACTGAAGCTTTCTTT

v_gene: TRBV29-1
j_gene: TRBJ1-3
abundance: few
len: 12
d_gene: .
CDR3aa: CSVAIGGNTIYF
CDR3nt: TGCAGCGTTGCGATAGGCGGAAACACCATATATTTT

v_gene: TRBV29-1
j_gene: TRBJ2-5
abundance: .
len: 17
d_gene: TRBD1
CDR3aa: CSAALEWGQAVSETQYF
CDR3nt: TGCAGCGCAGCGTTGGAGTGGGGACAGGCAGTCTCAGAGACCCAGTACTTC

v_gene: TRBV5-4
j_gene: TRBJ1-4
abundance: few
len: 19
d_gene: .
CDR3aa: CASSLGSGGAGRTNEKLFF
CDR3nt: TGTGCCAGCAGCTTGGGATCGGGGGGCGCAGGTCGAACTAATGAAAAACTGTTTTTT

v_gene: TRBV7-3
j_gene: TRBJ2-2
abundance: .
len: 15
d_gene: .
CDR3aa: CASSFGPLNTGELFF
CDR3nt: TGTGCCAGCAGCTTTGGTCCTCTTAACACCGGGGAGCTGTTTTTT

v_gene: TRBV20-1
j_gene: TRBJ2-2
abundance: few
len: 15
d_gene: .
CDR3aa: CSVFRTYANTGELFF
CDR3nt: TGCAGTGTTTTTAGGACGTACGCGAACACCGGGGAGCTGTTTTTT

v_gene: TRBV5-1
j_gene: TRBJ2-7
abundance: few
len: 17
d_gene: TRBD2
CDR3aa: CASRPGLAGRGGYEQYF
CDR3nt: TGCGCCAGCAGGCCGGGACTAGCGGGAAGAGGGGGCTACGAGCAGTACTTC

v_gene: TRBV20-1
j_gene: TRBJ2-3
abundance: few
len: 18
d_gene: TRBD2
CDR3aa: CSAPGTSGRVFPTDTQYF
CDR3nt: TGCAGTGCGCCTGGGACTAGCGGGAGGGTTTTCCCCACAGATACGCAGTATTTT

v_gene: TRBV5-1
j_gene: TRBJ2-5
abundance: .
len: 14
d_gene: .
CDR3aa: CASSYQDPQETQYF
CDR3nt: TGCGCCAGCAGCTACCAGGATCCCCAAGAGACCCAGTACTTC

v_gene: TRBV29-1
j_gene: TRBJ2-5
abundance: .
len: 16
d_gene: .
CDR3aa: CSVEPFNGNHQETQYF
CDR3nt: TGCAGCGTTGAACCATTCAACGGCAATCACCAAGAGACCCAGTACTTC

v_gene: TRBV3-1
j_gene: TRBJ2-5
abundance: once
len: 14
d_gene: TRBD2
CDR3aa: CASSQVGLEKTQYF
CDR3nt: TGTGCCAGCAGCCAAGTGGGACTAGAAAAGACCCAGTACTTC

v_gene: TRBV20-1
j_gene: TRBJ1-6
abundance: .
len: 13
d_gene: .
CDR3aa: CSARGSEGSPLHF
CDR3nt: TGCAGTGCTAGGGGGTCCGAGGGTTCACCCCTCCACTTT

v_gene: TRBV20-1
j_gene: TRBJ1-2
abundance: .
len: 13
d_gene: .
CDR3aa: CSARRGEGGGYTF
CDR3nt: TGCAGTGCTAGGAGGGGGGAAGGAGGTGGCTACACCTTC

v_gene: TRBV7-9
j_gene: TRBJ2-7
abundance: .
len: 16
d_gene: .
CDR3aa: CASSSPGVTGPSEQYF
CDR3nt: TGTGCCAGCAGCTCCCCGGGAGTGACGGGACCTAGCGAGCAGTACTTC